Listed below are T cell receptor beta chains from one sample, sequenced in a study of PD-1 blockade in classical Hodgkin lymphoma. TCRdb's copy holds only in-frame clones and misses some; the assay was immunoSEQ multiplex PCR. The sample records about 19,000 clones, approximately 90% being singletons. Source: peripheral blood mononuclear cells (PBMCs), taken before the second cycle of nivolumab. Receptors originate from a human donor with classical Hodgkin lymphoma. CDR3s include the opening cysteine and the closing phenylalanine or tryptophan. The D gene is left open where the match is weak. Size is omitted from some rows. Given values are once, few, many or a class for expanded clones.

>TRBJ1-5|NA|NA|TRBV30
TGTGCCTGGAGTAGATACTTCGTTAGCAATCAGCCCCAGCATTTT
CAWSRYFVSNQPQHF
>TRBJ1-2|NA|NA|TRBV5-1
TGCGCCAGCAGCTTGGCCGTAGGGCCAAGCCAGGGTGGCTACACCTTC
CASSLAVGPSQGGYTF
>TRBJ1-2|TRBD1|NA|TRBV6-6
TGTGCCAGCAGGCCCAGGACAGGACCAGGTGGCTACACCTTC
CASRPRTGPGGYTF
>TRBJ1-3|NA|NA|TRBV6-6
TGTGCCAGCAGTTTAGACAGTAGCTCTGGAAACACCATATATTTT
CASSLDSSSGNTIYF
>TRBJ1-2|NA|NA|TRBV4-1
TGCGCCAGCAGCCAAGACCCGAACAGCTTATACTATGGCTACACCTTC
CASSQDPNSLYYGYTF
>TRBJ2-7|NA|once|TRBV6-6
TGTGCCAGCAGTTCCCAACGACAGGCGTCCTACGAGCAGTACTTC
CASSSQRQASYEQYF
>TRBJ2-3|TRBD2|once|TRBV10-3
TGTGCCATCAGTGAGTCGAATCCTAGCGGGGGAAGCAGAGATACGCAGTATTTT
CAISESNPSGGSRDTQYF
>TRBJ1-2|NA|NA|TRBV7-8
TGTGCCAGCAGCTTAGTAGCTAACTATGGCTACACCTTC
CASSLVANYGYTF
>TRBJ2-1|NA|few|TRBV5-5
TGTGCCAGCAGCTTGGAAAGTAATGAGCAGTTCTTC
CASSLESNEQFF
>TRBJ1-5|NA|NA|TRBV2
TGTGCCAGCAGTGAAGGGAGACAGGCTGGGCAGCCCCAGCATTTT
CASSEGRQAGQPQHF
>TRBJ2-5|NA|NA|TRBV7-8
TGTGCCAGCAGCTCGGGATCTAGCGGAGGGGGGACCCAGTACTTC
CASSSGSSGGGTQYF
>TRBJ2-3|NA|NA|TRBV5-1
TGCGCCAGCTGCCCAGGACAGCCCGGCACAGATACGCAGTATTTT
CASCPGQPGTDTQYF
>TRBJ2-7|NA|NA|TRBV6-6
TGTGCCACGACTGTCCTTCATGGGGCGACGGGTGAGCAGTACTTC
CATTVLHGATGEQYF
>TRBJ2-1|NA|NA|TRBV5-1
TGCGCCAGCAGCTATACGGGGGCCGGCGAGCAGTTCTTC
CASSYTGAGEQFF
>TRBJ1-2|TRBD1|NA|TRBV5-4
TGTGCCAGCAGCTTGGGACAGGGTCACTATGGCTACACCTTC
CASSLGQGHYGYTF
>TRBJ1-4|NA|NA|TRBV5-1
TGCGCCAGCAGACTGGCAACTAATGAAAAACTGTTTTTT
CASRLATNEKLFF
>TRBJ1-4|NA|NA|TRBV7-9
TGTGCCAGCAGCTTAGTAGGTCGTAATGAAAAACTGTTTTTT
CASSLVGRNEKLFF
>TRBJ2-3|TRBD1|NA|TRBV6-6
TGTGCCAGCAGTAACCTGGGACAGGGGACAGATACGCAGTATTTT
CASSNLGQGTDTQYF
>TRBJ2-7|TRBD2|NA|TRBV19
TGTGCCAGTAGTTTACCGGGGGGTTACGAGCAGTACTTC
CASSLPGGYEQYF
>TRBJ1-2|NA|NA|TRBV7-9
TGTGCCAGCAGCTTAGGTGGAGGACACTATGGCTACACCTTC
CASSLGGGHYGYTF
>TRBJ2-7|TRBD1|NA|TRBV7-9
TGTGCCAGCAAGCGCAGGGGGTCATACGAGCAGTACTTC
CASKRRGSYEQYF
>TRBJ2-3|NA|NA|TRBV5-1
TGCGCCAGCAGCTTGTTAGGGGAGAGAGATACGCAGTATTTT
CASSLLGERDTQYF
>TRBJ2-1|NA|NA|TRBV30
TGTGCCTGGAGCGACTACTACAATGAGCAGTTCTTC
CAWSDYYNEQFF
>TRBJ2-7|TRBD2|NA|TRBV5-1
TGCGCCAGCAGCTTGATTAGCGGGGGAGACTACGAGCAGTACTTC
CASSLISGGDYEQYF
>TRBJ1-6|NA|NA|TRBV5-1
TGCGCCAGCAGCTTGGTAGGTGTACGGCAGGTAGATTCACCCCTCCACTTT
CASSLVGVRQVDSPLHF
>TRBJ2-7|NA|NA|TRBV7-8
TGTGCCAGCAGCTTTCGTGAGACAGCGTTTTACGAGCAGTACTTC
CASSFRETAFYEQYF
>TRBJ1-1|TRBD1|NA|TRBV4-1
TGCGCCAGCAGCCAGGGGACAGGGTGGGACACTGAAGCTTTCTTT
CASSQGTGWDTEAFF
>TRBJ1-6|NA|NA|TRBV5-1
TGCGCCAGCACCCTAGGGACTTTATCCCACTATAATTCACCCCTCCACTTT
CASTLGTLSHYNSPLHF
>TRBJ2-3|NA|NA|TRBV5-1
TGCGCCAGCAGCTTGAAGGGAGACACAGATACGCAGTATTTT
CASSLKGDTDTQYF
>TRBJ2-7|NA|few|TRBV5-1
TGCGCCAGCAGCTTGTACACCTACGAGCAGTACTTC
CASSLYTYEQYF
>TRBJ1-2|NA|NA|TRBV29-1
TGCAGCGTTGACAGGGTCGGGAATTATGGCTACACCTTC
CSVDRVGNYGYTF
>TRBJ1-1|NA|NA|TRBV7-6
TGTGCCAGCAGCCCCAATGAAGCTTTCTTT
CASSPNEAFF
>TRBJ2-5|NA|NA|TRBV5-4
TGTGCCAGCAGCCAAAGCGGGCACCAAGAGACCCAGTACTTC
CASSQSGHQETQYF
>TRBJ1-4|TRBD1|NA|TRBV9
TGTGCCAGCAGCGAAACCCCAGGGGGCGTGGATGAAAAACTGTTTTTT
CASSETPGGVDEKLFF
>TRBJ1-4|NA|few|TRBV6-6
TGTGCCAGCGGTCGGGGGGGAAACAATGAAAAACTGTTTTTT
CASGRGGNNEKLFF
>TRBJ1-3|NA|NA|TRBV13
TGTGCCAGCAGCTTAGGATCGGGGATCAGAGGTGGAAACACCATATATTTT
CASSLGSGIRGGNTIYF
>TRBJ1-6|TRBD1|NA|TRBV7-9
TGTGCCAGCAGCTTATGGGACAGGGACGATTCACCCCTCCACTTT
CASSLWDRDDSPLHF
>TRBJ2-2|NA|NA|TRBV4-3
TGCGCCAGCAGCCTAGAATCGGGGGTCCCCGGGGAGCTGTTTTTT
CASSLESGVPGELFF
>TRBJ1-2|TRBD1|NA|TRBV29-1
TGCAGCGTTGAAGATAGGGGACAGGGGTGGACCTATGGCTACACCTTC
CSVEDRGQGWTYGYTF
>TRBJ1-2|NA|NA|TRBV10-3
TGTGCCAGCAGTACCCAAACCGGGACCATCTATGGCTACACCTTC
CASSTQTGTIYGYTF
>TRBJ2-7|NA|NA|TRBV5-1
TGCGCCAGCAGCTTGGCATCAGGTACCTACGAGCAGTACTTC
CASSLASGTYEQYF
>TRBJ2-7|NA|NA|TRBV6-5
TGTGCCAGCAGTTCCTACCGGGACTCCTCCTACGAGCAGTACTTC
CASSSYRDSSYEQYF